The 2 T cell receptor beta chains below were found in one sample sequenced in a study of blood T cell repertoires in COVID-19. Assay used: immunoSEQ multiplex PCR; TCRdb lists only in-frame clones, some missing. The sample gives some 300,000 clones, around 87% of which show up once; roughly 1.3% is in the top ten. What was sequenced was peripheral blood. Receptors were obtained from a man in his sixties or seventies with acute or convalescent COVID-19.

In its sample, this clone was seen once. The chain recombines TRBV3-1 (or the pseudogene TRBV3-2) with TRBJ1-1, with D maybe TRBD1 (5 bases). The V end was cut by 0 bases, the J end by 5 bases, with 19 bases between. Germline loops: CDR1 LGHDT, CDR2 YNNKEL (reference sequence). The CDR3 totals 17 residues. CDR3 nucleotide sequence: TGTGCCAGCAGCCAAGATTCCTCGACAGCCGTGAGGACTGAAGCTTTCTTT. Protein: CASSQDSSTAVRTEAFF.

The chain employs TRBV6-5 and TRBJ2-1; tentative D call: TRBD2 (6 bases). The CDR3 length is 14 residues. Germline values: CDR1 MNHEY, CDR2 SVGAGI. Trimming cost V 5 bases and J 9 bases, with 17 bases left between them. CDR3 nucleotide sequence: TGTGCCAGCAGTACACTAGCAGCTACAGGTGAGCAGTTCTTC. Its protein is CASSTLAATGEQFF.